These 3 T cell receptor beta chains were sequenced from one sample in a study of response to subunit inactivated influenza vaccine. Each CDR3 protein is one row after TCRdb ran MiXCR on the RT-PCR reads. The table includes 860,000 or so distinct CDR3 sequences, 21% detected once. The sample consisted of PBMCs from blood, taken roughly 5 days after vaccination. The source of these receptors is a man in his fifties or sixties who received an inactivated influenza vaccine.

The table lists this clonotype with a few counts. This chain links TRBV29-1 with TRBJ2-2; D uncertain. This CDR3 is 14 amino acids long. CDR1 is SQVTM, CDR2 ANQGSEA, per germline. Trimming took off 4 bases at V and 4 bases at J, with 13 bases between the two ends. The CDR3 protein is CSVAFERGTGELFF. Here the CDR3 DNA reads TGCAGCGTTGCATTCGAGAGAGGCACCGGGGAGCTGTTTTTT.

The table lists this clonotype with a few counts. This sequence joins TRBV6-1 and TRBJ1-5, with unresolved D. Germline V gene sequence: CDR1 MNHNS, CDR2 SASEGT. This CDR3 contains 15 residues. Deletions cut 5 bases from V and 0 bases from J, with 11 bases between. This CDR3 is CASSMDVNSNQPQHF. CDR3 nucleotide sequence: TGTGCCAGCAGTATGGACGTTAATAGCAATCAGCCCCAGCATTTT.

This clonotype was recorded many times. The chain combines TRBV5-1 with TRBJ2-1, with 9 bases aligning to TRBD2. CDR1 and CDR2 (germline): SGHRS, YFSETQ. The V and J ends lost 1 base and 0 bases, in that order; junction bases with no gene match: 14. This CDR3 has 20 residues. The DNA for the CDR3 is TGCGCCAGCAGCTTGCGTTATTATAGCGGGAGTTCCCCCTCCTACAATGAGCAGTTCTTC. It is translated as CASSLRYYSGSSPSYNEQFF.